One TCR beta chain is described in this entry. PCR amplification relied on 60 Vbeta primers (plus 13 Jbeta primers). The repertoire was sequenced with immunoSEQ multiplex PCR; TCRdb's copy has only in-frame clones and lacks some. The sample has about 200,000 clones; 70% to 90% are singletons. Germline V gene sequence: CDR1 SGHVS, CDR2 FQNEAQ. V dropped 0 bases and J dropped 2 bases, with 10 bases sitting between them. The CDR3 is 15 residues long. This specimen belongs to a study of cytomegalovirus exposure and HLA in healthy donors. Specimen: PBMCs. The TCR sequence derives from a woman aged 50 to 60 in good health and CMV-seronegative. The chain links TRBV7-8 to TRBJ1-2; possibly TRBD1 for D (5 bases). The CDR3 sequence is CASSLARQGNYGYTF. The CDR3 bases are TGTGCCAGCAGCTTAGCGCGTCAGGGAAACTATGGCTACACCTTC.